A single TCR beta chain is shown here with its context. The record originates from a study of shared clonotypes between healthy human individuals. TCRdb's table, derived via immunoSEQ multiplex PCR, lists solely in-frame clones and lacks some. The sample contains fewer than 1.6 million clones, 98% of which appear only once. V trimming: 2 bases; J trimming: 3 bases; junction bases outside the gene matches: 4. The CDR3 length is 16 residues. Germline CDR1 reads SGHRS; CDR2 reads YFSETQ. The clonotype comes from a young man in good health. Sample: naive CD4+ T cells sorted from blood. The subset here: CD45RA+ positively selected. The V gene is TRBV5-1, the J gene TRBJ2-2; 10 bases align to TRBD1. DNA of the CDR3: TGCGCCAGCAGCTTAAAAGGGACAGGGGACACCGGGGAGCTGTTTTTT. Protein: CASSLKGTGDTGELFF.